This entry features one T cell receptor (beta chain) sequence. Its specificity is unknown. It was with 60 Vbeta and 13 Jbeta primers that the PCR ran. Here immunoSEQ multiplex PCR was the method, and the copy in TCRdb shows in-frame clones only, minus some. Among some 63,000 clones listed, 80% were seen once. The source of the sample is a study of cytomegalovirus exposure and HLA in healthy donors. General study findings and limits: In a later analysis, fewer than 20,000 TCR beta sequences were associated with HLA alleles at 0.05 false discovery rate.

Germline V gene data show CDR1 as MDHEN and CDR2 as SYDVKM. The CDR3 is made up of 14 amino acids. Trimming left V 3 bases short and J 2 bases short, with 9 bases between. The V gene is TRBV28, the J gene TRBJ2-3; D is undetermined. Sequencing was carried out using PBMCs. This TCR came from a woman aged 35 to 49 in good health and CMV-seronegative. The CDR3, as DNA: TGTGCCAGCAGTTTGAGCCAGGCCACAGATACGCAGTATTTT. It codes for CASSLSQATDTQYF. The full variable domain, in which reference TRBV28 and TRBJ2-3 provide the parts outside the CDR3, is DVKVTQSSRYLVKRTGEKVFLECVQDMDHENMFWYRQDPGLGLRLIYFSYDVKMKEKGDIPEGYSVSREKKERFSLILESASTNQTSMYLCASSLSQATDTQYFGPGTRLTVL.